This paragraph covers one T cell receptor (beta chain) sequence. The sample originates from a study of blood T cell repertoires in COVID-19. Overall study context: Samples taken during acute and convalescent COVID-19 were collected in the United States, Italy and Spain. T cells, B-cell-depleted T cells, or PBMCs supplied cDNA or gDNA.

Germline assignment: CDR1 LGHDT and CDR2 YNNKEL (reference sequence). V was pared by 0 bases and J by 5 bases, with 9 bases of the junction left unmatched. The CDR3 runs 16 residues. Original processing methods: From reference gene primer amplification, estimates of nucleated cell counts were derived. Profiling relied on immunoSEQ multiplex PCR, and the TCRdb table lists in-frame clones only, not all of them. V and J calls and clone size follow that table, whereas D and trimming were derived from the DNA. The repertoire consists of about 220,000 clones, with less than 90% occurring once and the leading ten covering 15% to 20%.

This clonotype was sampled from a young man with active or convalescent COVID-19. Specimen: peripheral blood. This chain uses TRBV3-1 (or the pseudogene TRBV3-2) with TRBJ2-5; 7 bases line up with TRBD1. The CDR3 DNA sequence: TGTGCCAGCAGCCAAGAAAGGATAGGGGGCGAGGAGACCCAGTACTTC. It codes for CASSQERIGGEETQYF.